These 26 T cell receptor beta chains came from one sample sequenced in a study of T cells in Graves' hyperthyroidism and ophthalmopathy. RNA transcripts provided the source from which TCR beta CDR3 regions were amplified. First-round RT-PCR of the TCR CDR3 relied on the HTBI primer set. MiXCR, applied by TCRdb to the multiplex PCR reads, yields one record per CDR3 protein. The data show fewer than 350,000 distinct CDR3 sequences, roughly 13% seen once. Material for sequencing was blood. The receptors originated from a woman aged 40 to 50 with Graves' hyperthyroidism.

The table lists this clonotype with many counts. The chain uses TRBV15 and TRBJ1-4; D is possibly TRBD1 (6 bases). Germline-derived CDR1 and CDR2 are LNHNV and YYDKDF (reference sequence). The CDR3 loop spans 16 amino acids. Trimming removed 4 bases from V and 1 base from J, with 13 bases in between. CDR3 in DNA: TGTGCCACCAGCAAAGGAACGGGACAAACTAATGAAAAACTGTTTTTT. It specifies CATSKGTGQTNEKLFF.

The table lists this clonotype with many counts. The V and J genes are TRBV6-5 and TRBJ2-5, with a weak D call TRBD2 (6 bases). This CDR3 region has 15 residues. Trimming shortened V by 0 bases and J by 5 bases, and 13 bases separated the two germline ends. From germline, CDR1 is MNHEY and CDR2 SVGAGI. CDR3 residues: CASSYSRLGMETQYF. The CDR3 coding sequence is TGTGCCAGCAGTTACTCCAGACTAGGGATGGAGACCCAGTACTTC.

This clonotype was picked up a small number of times. The gene calls are TRBV11-2 and TRBJ2-5, with TRBD2 identical over 14 bases. The CDR3 extends over 16 amino acids. CDR1 and CDR2 from the germline V gene are SGHAT and FQNNGV. V lost 5 bases and J lost 5; bases outside the gene matches: 7. The CDR3 DNA reads as TGTGCCAGCAGCCAGGGACTAGCGGGAGCTGGGGAGACCCAGTACTTC. This sequence encodes CASSQGLAGAGETQYF.

This clonotype occurred many times. The chain employs TRBV6-1 and TRBJ2-5, with TRBD2 matching 10 bases. This CDR3 comprises 15 residues. V shed 6 bases, J shed 4 bases, and the junction held 8 bases outside the gene matches. The germline V gene encodes CDR1 MNHNS and CDR2 SASEGT. CDR3 in amino acids: CASSGTAGGLETQYF. Written as DNA, the CDR3 is TGTGCCAGCAGCGGAACAGCGGGAGGGTTAGAGACCCAGTACTTC.

The DNA for the CDR3 is TGCAGTGCTAGAGACAAAATAAACCTAAACACTGAAGCTTTCTTT. Its protein product is CSARDKINLNTEAFF. The chain links TRBV20-1 to TRBJ1-1; D not certain. Germline V lookup: CDR1 DFQATT, CDR2 SNEGSKA (reference sequence). The V gene lost 0 bases and the J gene lost 2 bases, with 13 bases spanning the gap. This CDR3 has 15 residues.

This clonotype appeared many times. The V gene is TRBV20-1, the J gene TRBJ1-1; 7 bases map to TRBD1. The CDR3 runs 12 residues. Germline CDR1 and CDR2: DFQATT and SNEGSKA (reference sequence). The junction had 5 bases not matched to a gene; V was cut back by 6 bases and J by 4 bases. CDR3 bases: TGCAGTGCCGAGGAGGGGGCCACTGAAGCTTTCTTT. This gives the protein CSAEEGATEAFF.

This clonotype was counted between two and nine times. The chain recombines TRBV19 with TRBJ2-3, with unresolved D. The length of the CDR3 is 13 residues. Germline CDR1 reads LNHDA; CDR2 reads SQIVND (reference sequence). V lost 7 bases, J lost 1 base, and 9 bases lay in between. Here the CDR3 DNA reads TGTGCCAGTAATTTGGCACGCACAGATACGCAGTATTTT. It specifies CASNLARTDTQYF. Together with reference TRBV19 and TRBJ2-3, the CDR3 gives the full variable domain: DGGITQSPKYLFRKEGQNVTLSCEQNLNHDAMYWYRQDPGQGLRLIYYSQIVNDFQKGDIAEGYSVSREKKESFPLTVTSAQKNPTAFYLCASNLARTDTQYFGPGTRLTVL.

This clonotype was observed at least ten times. Written as DNA, the CDR3 is TGTGCCAGCAGCAGGGGTGGAAGCACTGAAGCTTTCTTT. Residues: CASSRGGSTEAFF. The V gene is TRBV6-1, the J gene TRBJ1-1, with a weak D call TRBD1 (6 bases). The CDR3 has 13 residues. Looked up from germline, CDR1 is MNHNS and CDR2 is SASEGT. Between the trimmed V and J ends, which lost 6 bases and 4 bases, there was a span of 12 bases.

The table lists this clonotype with many counts. The CDR3 DNA reads as TGTGCCAGCAGTGGGACTTCCACGGGGACCCAGTACTTC. Amino acid sequence: CASSGTSTGTQYF. The chain joins TRBV6-2 or TRBV6-3 to TRBJ2-5, with a tentative D call TRBD2 (6 bases). The V and J ends lost 5 bases and 7 bases respectively, with 14 bases between them. CDR3 size: 13 residues. Germline V gene data show CDR1 as MNHEY and CDR2 as SVGEGT.

This clonotype was counted many times. The chain couples TRBV2 to TRBJ1-1, with D unclear. CDR1 is SNHLY and CDR2 is FYNNEI in the germline V gene. V was shortened by 5 bases and J by 6 bases, with 7 bases between the two germline ends. The length of the CDR3 is 11 residues. Written as DNA, the CDR3 is TGTGCCAGCAGTTCAGTCTCTGAAGCTTTCTTT. It is translated as CASSSVSEAFF.

This clonotype was observed at least ten times. The V call is TRBV20-1, the J call TRBJ2-3; tentatively, D is TRBD1 or TRBD2 (5 bases each). The CDR3 covers 12 residues. CDR1 and CDR2 from the germline V gene are DFQATT and SNEGSKA (reference sequence). Trimming took 5 bases from V and 8 from J, leaving 14 bases between them. CDR3 DNA: TGCAGTGCTTCGACTGGGACCGCTACGCAGTATTTT. Translated: CSASTGTATQYF.

The chain has TRBV19 and TRBJ2-7; TRBD1 is a possible D gene (6 bases). Trimming left V 3 bases short and J 0 bases short, with 12 bases between. The CDR3 contains 15 residues. The germline V gene encodes CDR1 LNHDA and CDR2 SQIVND (reference sequence). The CDR3 is CASSIAGTHSYEQYF. The CDR3 nucleotides read TGTGCCAGTAGTATTGCCGGGACACACTCCTACGAGCAGTACTTC.

This chain uses TRBV5-4 with TRBJ2-1; no firm D call. CDR3 length: 16 residues. Germline values: CDR1 SGHNT, CDR2 YYREEE (reference sequence). V was trimmed by 0 bases and J by 2 bases, leaving 12 bases between them. CDR3 sequence reads: CASSLDRHPTYNEQFF. CDR3 sequence (DNA): TGTGCCAGCAGCTTGGACCGACATCCCACCTACAATGAGCAGTTCTTC.

At least ten counts were recorded for this clonotype. This rearrangement joins TRBV6-1 to TRBJ2-1; D gene unclear. Germline V gene lookup returns CDR1 MNHNS and CDR2 SASEGT. There are 13 residues in the CDR3. Trimming took 0 bases from V and 12 from J, leaving 12 bases between them. The CDR3 DNA reads as TGTGCCAGCAGTGAAGCCCCAGAAATATCGCAGTTCTTC. Its protein is CASSEAPEISQFF.

The gene calls are TRBV9 and TRBJ1-1; TRBD1 matches at 10 bases. CDR3 length: 15 residues. V was pared by 2 bases and J by 3 bases, with 4 bases of the junction left unmatched. Germline V gives CDR1 SGDLS, CDR2 YYNGEE. CDR3 sequence (DNA): TGTGCCAGCAGCGTCGGGACAGGGGATTACACTGAAGCTTTCTTT. Translation gives CASSVGTGDYTEAFF.

V gene TRBV18 combines with J gene TRBJ1-1; the D gene is possibly TRBD1 (6 bases). The CDR3 is made up of 16 amino acids. Germline V lookup: CDR1 KGHSH, CDR2 LQKENI. Trimming removed 6 bases at V and 5 bases at J, with 22 bases between. CDR3 sequence reads: CASSPGVGALRTEAFF. CDR3 nucleotide sequence: TGTGCCAGCTCCCCGGGAGTGGGGGCGCTGAGGACTGAAGCTTTCTTT.

As for this clonotype: This may come from a read error, since a much larger clone is one base off. J is TRBJ1-2 and V is TRBV19; D uncertain. The V gene's germline CDR1 is LNHDA and CDR2 SQIVND (reference sequence). This CDR3 has 13 amino acids. Trimming removed 5 bases at V and 4 bases at J, with 11 bases between. The CDR3 sequence: CASSCTGVYGYTF. The CDR3 DNA sequence: TGTGCCAGTAGTTGCACGGGAGTCTATGGCTACACCTTC. The whole variable domain, remainder taken from reference TRBV19 and TRBJ1-2, is DGGITQSPKYLFRKEGQNVTLSCEQNLNHDAMYWYRQDPGQGLRLIYYSQIVNDFQKGDIAEGYSVSREKKESFPLTVTSAQKNPTAFYLCASSCTGVYGYTFGSGTRLTVV.

This clonotype was found many times. The chain recombines TRBV4-2 with TRBJ2-1, with D perhaps matching TRBD2 (6 bases). CDR3 length equals 16 residues. Trimming removed 0 bases at V and 5 bases at J, with 14 bases between. From germline, CDR1 is LGHNA and CDR2 YNFKEQ. The CDR3 bases are TGTGCCAGCAGCCAAGAGACTAGTTGGGGGGACAATGAGCAGTTCTTC. Translating it yields CASSQETSWGDNEQFF.

This clonotype showed up many times. V gene TRBV6-2 or TRBV6-3 combines with J gene TRBJ2-2, with a tentative D call TRBD1 (5 bases). Trimming took off 5 bases at V and 4 bases at J, with 11 bases between the two ends. The CDR3 has 14 amino acids. Germline assignment: CDR1 MNHEY and CDR2 SVGEGT. This CDR3 is CASSGQEITGELFF. In nucleotides, the CDR3 is TGTGCCAGCAGTGGACAAGAGATCACCGGGGAGCTGTTTTTT.

This clonotype showed up just a few times. The gene calls are TRBV7-9 and TRBJ1-4; no clear D gene. Germline CDR1 is SEHNR and CDR2 is FQNEAQ (reference sequence). The germline V and J ends were trimmed by 4 bases and 6 bases, with 12 bases remaining between them. This CDR3 is 14 amino acids long. CDR3 sequence reads: CASSSTGSYEKLFF. The CDR3 nucleotides read TGTGCCAGCAGCTCGACGGGCTCATATGAAAAACTGTTTTTT.

This clonotype showed up just a few times. The rearrangement uses TRBV29-1 and TRBJ2-5; TRBD1 might be the D (6 bases). The CDR3 is made up of 12 amino acids. Germline-derived CDR1 and CDR2 are SQVTM and ANQGSEA. The V and J ends lost 6 bases and 2 bases respectively, with 10 bases between them. The CDR3 coding sequence is TGCAGCGTGGGACACCTACAAGAGACCCAGTACTTC. Translation: CSVGHLQETQYF.

This clonotype showed up many times. The genes are TRBV28 and TRBJ1-1; 10 bases match TRBD1. Germline loops: CDR1 MDHEN, CDR2 SYDVKM. Trimming removed 4 bases from V and 4 bases from J; junction bases left unmatched: 3. The CDR3 is 14 amino acids. The CDR3 loop reads CASSSRTGGTEAFF. The CDR3 coding sequence is TGTGCCAGCAGTTCCCGGACAGGGGGCACTGAAGCTTTCTTT.

This clonotype was seen a handful of times. CDR3 amino acids: CASSLGTGSVGNTIYF. The CDR3 nucleotides read TGTGCCAGCAGTTTGGGGACAGGCAGCGTTGGAAACACCATATATTTT. The J gene is TRBJ1-3, the V gene TRBV12-3 or TRBV12-4, with TRBD1 matching over 8 bases. The CDR3 totals 16 residues. V lost 3 bases, J lost 3 bases, and 7 bases stayed unmatched.

At least ten counts were recorded for this clonotype. The chain uses TRBV3-1 and TRBJ1-2; D perhaps matches TRBD1 (5 bases). CDR3 length: 16 residues. V was pared by 0 bases and J by 8 bases, with 19 bases between. Germline CDR1 and CDR2: LGHDT and YNNKEL (reference sequence). CDR3 nucleotides: TGTGCCAGCAGCCAAGATTGGGGGACGGCCGTCTTAGGCTACACCTTC. It specifies CASSQDWGTAVLGYTF.

This clonotype was seen many times. The chain carries TRBV29-1 and TRBJ1-1; D might be TRBD1 (5 bases). Trimming pared 3 bases from V and 3 bases from J, leaving 8 bases between. This CDR3 has 12 residues. Looked up from germline, CDR1 is SQVTM and CDR2 is ANQGSEA. The CDR3 nucleotides read TGCAGCGTTGACAGGGACGACACTGAAGCTTTCTTT. Translation gives CSVDRDDTEAFF. Drawing the rest from reference TRBV29-1 and TRBJ1-1, the complete variable domain is SAVISQKPSRDICQRGTSLTIQCQVDSQVTMMFWYRQQPGQSLTLIATANQGSEATYESGFVIDKFPISRPNLTFSTLTVSNMSPEDSSIYLCSVDRDDTEAFFGQGTRLTVV.

The rearrangement uses TRBV6-2 or TRBV6-3 and TRBJ2-3; the match to TRBD2 covers 10 bases. V shed 0 bases and J 2 bases; nucleotides not matched to a gene: 2. Germline V lookup: CDR1 MNHEY, CDR2 SVGEGT. This CDR3 comprises 16 residues. For the CDR3, the DNA is TGTGCCAGCAGTTACTCACTAGCGGGGCCCACAGATACGCAGTATTTT. Protein sequence: CASSYSLAGPTDTQYF.